The 4 T cell receptor beta chains presented below share a single source sample, sequenced in a study of cytomegalovirus exposure and HLA in healthy donors. Primers included in the PCR were 60 Vbeta and 13 Jbeta primers. The data were produced by immunoSEQ multiplex PCR, yet TCRdb's version contains in-frame clones alone and is incomplete. Of roughly 200,000 clones in the sample, around 80% were seen once. Sequenced sample: PBMCs. All receptors come from a woman aged 50 to 65 in good health and CMV-seronegative.

The CDR3 nucleotides are TGTGCCAGCTCACGCAACCGGGACAGAGACGCAGGACTGTTTTTT. As protein: CASSRNRDRDAGLFF. This chain links TRBV18 with TRBJ1-4; 7 positions match TRBD1. The V and J ends lost 4 bases and 13 bases, in that order; junction bases with no gene match: 15. The germline V gene has CDR1 KGHSH and CDR2 LQKENI. This CDR3 contains 15 residues.

The chain couples TRBV7-9 to TRBJ2-7; 9 bases agree with TRBD1. The trim removed 2 bases at V and 6 bases at J, leaving 5 bases unmatched. This CDR3 comprises 14 residues. Germline loops: CDR1 SEHNR, CDR2 FQNEAQ (reference sequence). CDR3: CASSLWGQGSEQYF. DNA for the CDR3: TGTGCCAGCAGCTTATGGGGACAGGGAAGCGAGCAGTACTTC.

This rearrangement joins TRBV19 to TRBJ1-1; D gene uncertain. This CDR3 has 15 residues. Germline CDR1 is LNHDA and CDR2 is SQIVND (reference sequence). V gave up 1 base and J gave up 2 bases, with 11 bases separating them. The CDR3: CASSIVPGLNTEAFF. CDR3 nucleotides: TGTGCCAGTAGTATAGTCCCAGGACTTAACACTGAAGCTTTCTTT.

The J gene is TRBJ2-7, the V gene TRBV7-8; 7 bases map to TRBD1. J gave up 4 bases and V 0 bases, and 6 bases lay outside the gene matches. The germline V gene has CDR1 SGHVS and CDR2 FQNEAQ. The CDR3 length is 15 residues. In DNA, the CDR3 is TGTGCCAGCAGCTTAGCGAACAGGGGTGGGTACGAGCAGTACTTC. This codes for CASSLANRGGYEQYF.